A single count supports the clone carrying this T cell receptor (beta chain). Germline CDR1 reads SNHLY; CDR2 reads FYNNEI. CDR3 size: 14 residues. V lost 6 bases, J lost 3 bases, and 15 bases lay in between. This record comes from a study of blood T cell repertoires in COVID-19. While infection was still active, Seattle patients were enrolled and then followed longitudinally. Libraries were prepared by immunoSEQ multiplex PCR; TCRdb keeps only in-frame clonotypes and omits some of them. The sample includes about 400,000 clones, roughly 90% of them seen just once. The rearrangement joins TRBV2 to TRBJ2-7; weak D call: TRBD1 (6 bases). Sequencing was carried out using peripheral blood. The source of this sequence is a woman aged 55-69 years with COVID-19, enrolled during active disease. The CDR3 spells CASRVGTGLYEQYF. The CDR3 DNA is TGTGCCAGCAGAGTAGGTACAGGGCTCTACGAGCAGTACTTC.